This is a list of T cell receptor beta chains from one sample in a study of T cells in Graves' hyperthyroidism and ophthalmopathy. TCRdb reanalysed the multiplex PCR reads using MiXCR and keeps one entry per CDR3 protein. The sample shows 400,000 to 450,000 distinct CDR3 sequences, 14% to 15% of them seen only once. Sequenced: blood. These receptors all stem from a man between 18 and 29 years old with Graves' ophthalmopathy. CDR3s include the opening cysteine and the closing phenylalanine or tryptophan. D genes are given only for firm matches. The size of a clone is reported for some rows only, either as once, few or many, or as a class for expanded clones.

v_gene	abundance	d_gene	j_gene	CDR3nt	CDR3aa
TRBV10-3	many	NA	TRBJ2-6	TGTGCCATCAGTGAAGGGAGCTCTGGGGCCAACGTCCTGACTTTC	CAISEGSSGANVLTF
TRBV29-1	many	TRBD2	TRBJ2-1	TGCAGCGTTGAAGGGACTAGCGGGGTTCGGGATGAGCAGTTCTTC	CSVEGTSGVRDEQFF
TRBV24-1	NA	NA	TRBJ2-2	TGTGCCACCAGTGATTTGCGAAGGGGACCCGGGGAGCTGTTTTTT	CATSDLRRGPGELFF
TRBV30	many	NA	TRBJ2-3	TGTGCCTGGAGTGGGGGGAGCACAGATACGCAGTATTTT	CAWSGGSTDTQYF
TRBV10-3	many	TRBD1	TRBJ2-7	TGTGCCATCAGAGAGGTAACCGGGACAGGGCCTTGGGAGCAGTACTTC	CAIREVTGTGPWEQYF
TRBV20-1	many	NA	TRBJ2-7	TGCAGTGCTAGAGAGGACTGGAGCTCCTACGAGCAGTACTTC	CSAREDWSSYEQYF
TRBV19	NA	NA	TRBJ2-7	TGTGCCAGTAGTATGTTTGGTGGGGGCTCCTACGAGCAGTACTTC	CASSMFGGGSYEQYF
TRBV10-3	NA	TRBD2	TRBJ2-1	TGTGCCATCAGGGGGGGACTAGCGGGAGAAGTGGATGAGCAGTTCTTC	CAIRGGLAGEVDEQFF
TRBV7-9	NA	NA	TRBJ1-2	TGTGCCAGCAGCTCCAGCCTCAGGGTTGGTTCTCGCGGCTACACCTTC	CASSSSLRVGSRGYTF
TRBV7-9	few	NA	TRBJ2-1	TGTGCCAGCAGCGCCGACAGCTCCTACAATGAGCAGTTCTTC	CASSADSSYNEQFF
TRBV6-2/TRBV6-3	many	TRBD1	TRBJ2-1	TGTGCCAAAGGCGTAGGGACAGGGGCTTCCAATGAGCAGTTCTTC	CAKGVGTGASNEQFF
TRBV20-1	many	NA	TRBJ1-6	TGCAGTGCTAGGAGACTGGAATCACCCCTCCACTTT	CSARRLESPLHF
TRBV4-1	many	TRBD1	TRBJ2-7	TGCGCCAGCAGTCAATCGACAGGGGCGTCCTACGAGCAGTACTTC	CASSQSTGASYEQYF